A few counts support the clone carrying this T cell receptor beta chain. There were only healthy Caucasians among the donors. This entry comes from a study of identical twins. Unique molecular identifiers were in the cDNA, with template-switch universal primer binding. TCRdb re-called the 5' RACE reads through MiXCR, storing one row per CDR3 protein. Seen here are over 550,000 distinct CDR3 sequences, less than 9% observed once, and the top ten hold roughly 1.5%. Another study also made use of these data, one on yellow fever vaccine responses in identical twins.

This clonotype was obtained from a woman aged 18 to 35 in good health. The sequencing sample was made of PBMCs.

CDR3 DNA: TGTGCCAGCAGTTCGCCGGGACTAGCGGGAGCTTCAACCTCCTACAATGAGCAGTTCTTC. Protein sequence: CASSSPGLAGASTSYNEQFF. J is TRBJ2-1 and V is TRBV12-3 or TRBV12-4; 14 bases fit TRBD2. V shed 4 bases, J shed 0 bases, and the junction held 11 bases outside the gene matches. The CDR3 has 20 amino acids.